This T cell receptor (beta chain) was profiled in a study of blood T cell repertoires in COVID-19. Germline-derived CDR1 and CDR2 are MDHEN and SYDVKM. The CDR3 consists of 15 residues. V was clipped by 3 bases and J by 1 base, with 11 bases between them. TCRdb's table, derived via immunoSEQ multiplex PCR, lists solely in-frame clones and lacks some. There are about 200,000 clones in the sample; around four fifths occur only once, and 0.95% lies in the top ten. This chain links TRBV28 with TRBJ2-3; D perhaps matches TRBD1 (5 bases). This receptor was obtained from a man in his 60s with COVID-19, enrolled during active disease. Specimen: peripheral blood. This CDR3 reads CASSLGPLGTDTQYF. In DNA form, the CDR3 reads TGTGCCAGCAGTTTGGGGCCCTTGGGCACAGATACGCAGTATTTT.